This T cell receptor beta chain was observed in a study of beta chain features in type 1 diabetes. Study-level results: Researchers report that Type 1 diabetes patients had moderately but significantly shorter TCRB CDR3s across all four CD4+ subsets. Individuals with type 1 diabetes displayed fewer insertions and more deletions at VDJ junctions.

This clone was observed a few times. Antigen unknown. The V gene lost 0 bases and the J gene lost 9 bases, with 3 bases spanning the gap. The CDR3 consists of 11 residues. Germline V CDR1 and CDR2: MNHEY, SVGAGI. Expressed TCRB transcripts got sequenced, as all isolated RNA was reverse transcribed. TCRdb's table, derived via immunoSEQ multiplex PCR, lists solely in-frame clones and lacks some. This table holds hundreds of thousands of clones, 11% to 15% found once. Every donor provided one heparinised blood draw, which averaged about 110 mL. The V and J genes are TRBV6-5 and TRBJ2-1; D is uncertain. The source material was naive CD4+ T cells from blood. This sequence was found in a man between 18 and 35 years old with type 1 diabetes. CDR3 amino acids: CASSYSSEQFF. The CDR3 DNA reads as TGTGCCAGCAGTTACTCGTCTGAGCAGTTCTTC.